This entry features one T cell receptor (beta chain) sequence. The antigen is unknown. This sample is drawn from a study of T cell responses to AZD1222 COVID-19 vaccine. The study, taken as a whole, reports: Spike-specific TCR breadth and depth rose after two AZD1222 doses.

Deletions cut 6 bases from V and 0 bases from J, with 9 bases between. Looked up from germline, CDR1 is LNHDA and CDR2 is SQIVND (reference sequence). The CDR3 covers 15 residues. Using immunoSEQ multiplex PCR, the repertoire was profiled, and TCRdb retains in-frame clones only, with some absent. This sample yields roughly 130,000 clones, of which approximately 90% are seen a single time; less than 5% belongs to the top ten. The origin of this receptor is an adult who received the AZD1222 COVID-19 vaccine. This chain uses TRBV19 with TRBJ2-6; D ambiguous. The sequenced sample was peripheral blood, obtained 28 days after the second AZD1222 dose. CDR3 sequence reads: CASSLMSSGANVLTF. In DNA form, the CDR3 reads TGTGCCAGTAGCCTTATGAGCTCTGGGGCCAACGTCCTGACTTTC.